This T cell receptor beta chain was identified during a study of monozygotic twins with inflammatory bowel disease. TCRdb processed the 5' RACE reads again and assigns one entry to each CDR3 protein, with no DNA. The repertoire table contains under 130,000 distinct CDR3 sequences. This sequence was found in a human donor with ulcerative colitis or Crohn's disease, or a healthy co-twin of an affected twin (not recorded which). The sample was blood.

The CDR3: CSAETQTGANVLTF. This sequence joins TRBV20-1 and TRBJ2-6. This CDR3 has 14 residues. Germline V lookup: CDR1 DFQATT, CDR2 SNEGSKA (reference sequence).